This T cell receptor (beta chain) was identified in a study of T cells in localized non-small cell lung cancer. Overall study findings and caveats: For the top 100 tumor clones, a median around 61 also appeared in adjacent lung. Sequence data derive from only one tumor region, so heterogeneity remains possible.

Two independent pathologists confirmed no atypia in lung taken at least 2 cm from tumor. V lost 4 bases to trimming and J lost 7 bases, with 12 bases between them. Looked up from germline, CDR1 is SGHRS and CDR2 is YFSETQ. The CDR3 sequence is 14 residues long. TCRdb's table, derived via immunoSEQ multiplex PCR, lists solely in-frame clones and lacks some. The top ten clones hold roughly 12% of a sample with about 1,500 clones, under 25% of them seen once. The table lists this clone with a count of one. Its specificity is not known. The V and J genes are TRBV5-1 and TRBJ1-6, with D hard to call. This material consisted of normal lung tissue next to the tumor, taken before any cancer treatment. The sequence was obtained from a woman aged 35 to 70 with stage I lung adenocarcinoma. The CDR3 coding sequence is TGCGCCAGCAGCCACGCCGATCCCAATTCACCCCTCCACTTT. Translation: CASSHADPNSPLHF. The full variable domain, in which reference TRBV5-1 and TRBJ1-6 provide the parts outside the CDR3, is KAGVTQTPRYLIKTRGQQVTLSCSPISGHRSVSWYQQTPGQGLQFLFEYFSETQRNKGNFPGRFSGRQFSNSRSEMNVSTLELGDSALYLCASSHADPNSPLHFGNGTRLTVT.